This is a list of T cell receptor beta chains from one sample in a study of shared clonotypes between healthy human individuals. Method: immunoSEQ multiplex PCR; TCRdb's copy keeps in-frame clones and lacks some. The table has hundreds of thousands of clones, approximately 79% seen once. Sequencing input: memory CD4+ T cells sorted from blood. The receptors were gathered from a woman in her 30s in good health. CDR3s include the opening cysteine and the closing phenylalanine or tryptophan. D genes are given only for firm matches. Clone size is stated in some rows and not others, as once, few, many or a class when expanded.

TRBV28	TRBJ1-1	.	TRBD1	CASSSDRAEDTEAFF	TGTGCCAGCAGTTCCGACAGGGCAGAGGACACTGAAGCTTTCTTT
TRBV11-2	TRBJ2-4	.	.	CASSFTGGTENIQYF	TGTGCCAGCAGCTTTACCGGGGGGACAGAAAACATTCAGTACTTC
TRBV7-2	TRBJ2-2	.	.	CASSPLGVSGNTGELFF	TGTGCCAGCAGCCCTCTTGGGGTGAGCGGGAACACCGGGGAGCTGTTTTTT
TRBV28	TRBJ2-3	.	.	CASSGPGSSTDTQYF	TGTGCCAGCAGTGGGCCGGGTTCTAGCACAGATACGCAGTATTTT
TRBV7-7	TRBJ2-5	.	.	CASSLNREGGKTQYF	TGTGCCAGCAGCTTAAACAGAGAAGGCGGGAAAACCCAGTACTTC
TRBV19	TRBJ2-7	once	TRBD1	CASINGQGYGEQYF	TGTGCCAGTATAAACGGACAGGGGTATGGCGAGCAGTACTTC
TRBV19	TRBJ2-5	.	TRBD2	CASSAGVETQYF	TGTGCCAGTAGTGCGGGGGTAGAGACCCAGTACTTC
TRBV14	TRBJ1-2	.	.	CASSQVPLYGYTF	TGTGCCAGCAGCCAAGTACCTCTCTATGGCTACACCTTC
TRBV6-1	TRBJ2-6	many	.	CASSDVVGGGGANVLTF	TGTGCCAGCAGTGACGTTGTGGGGGGTGGAGGGGCCAACGTCCTGACTTTC
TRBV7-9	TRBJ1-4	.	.	CASSLGLRQFNEKLFF	TGTGCCAGCAGCTTAGGTTTGCGGCAGTTTAATGAAAAACTGTTTTTT
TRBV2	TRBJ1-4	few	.	CASSTTGPTGEKLFF	TGTGCCAGCAGTACGACGGGTCCGACCGGGGAAAAACTGTTTTTT
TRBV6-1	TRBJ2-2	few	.	CASTTVTRELFF	TGTGCCAGCACGACAGTGACCCGGGAGCTGTTTTTT
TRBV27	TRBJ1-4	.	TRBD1	CASSLYRDRTEKLFF	TGTGCCAGCAGTTTATACAGGGACAGGACTGAAAAACTGTTTTTT
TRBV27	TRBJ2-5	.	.	CASSPPSRETQYF	TGTGCCAGCAGTCCCCCGAGCAGGGAGACCCAGTACTTC
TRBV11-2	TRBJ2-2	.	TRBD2	CASSFTSAGTGELFF	TGTGCCAGCAGCTTCACTAGCGCGGGCACCGGGGAGCTGTTTTTT
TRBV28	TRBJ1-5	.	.	CASSFGENQPQHF	TGTGCCAGCAGTTTTGGGGAGAATCAGCCCCAGCATTTT
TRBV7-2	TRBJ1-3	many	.	CASSPTNSGNTIYF	TGTGCCAGCAGCCCAACAAACTCTGGAAACACCATATATTTT